These 15 T cell receptor beta chains were all obtained from the same sample, sequenced in a study of CD8+ T cells in alopecia areata. RNA was isolated and reverse transcribed to cDNA, the sequencing template. TCRdb keeps only in-frame clones here, not all; method: immunoSEQ multiplex PCR. This sample has some 190,000 clones, with roughly 60% found just once. The treatment here: oral pan-JAK inhibitor, 5-10 mg twice daily. The sequencing here drew on CD4+ T cells sorted from blood, taken at week 24, from a patient treated with tofacitinib. Receptors were obtained from a human donor with alopecia areata.

The gene calls are TRBV9 and TRBJ1-4; no firm D call. Trimming took off 7 bases at V and 8 bases at J, with 18 bases between the two ends. This CDR3 is built from 14 residues. Germline CDR1 reads SGDLS; CDR2 reads YYNGEE. CDR3 nucleotide sequence: TGTGCCAGCGCCGAGGGCCCCCCCAACGAAAAACTGTTTTTT. Translated, it gives CASAEGPPNEKLFF.

V gene TRBV14 combines with J gene TRBJ2-2; D gene uncertain. This CDR3 contains 13 residues. Trimming took 3 bases from V and 5 from J, leaving 7 bases between them. Germline V CDR1 and CDR2: SGHDN, FVKESK. CDR3 DNA: TGTGCCAGCAGCCATTACCCAACCGGGGAGCTGTTTTTT. Encoded protein: CASSHYPTGELFF. The full variable domain, in which reference TRBV14 and TRBJ2-2 provide the parts outside the CDR3, is EAGVTQFPSHSVIEKGQTVTLRCDPISGHDNLYWYRRVMGKEIKFLLHFVKESKQDESGMPNNRFLAERTGGTYSTLKVQPAELEDSGVYFCASSHYPTGELFFGEGSRLTVL.

The genes are TRBV5-1 and TRBJ2-6; 8 bases are a match to TRBD1. The CDR3 consists of 18 residues. V dropped 0 bases and J dropped 2; count of bases not matched to a gene: 7. CDR1 and CDR2 (germline): SGHRS, YFSETQ. The CDR3 bases are TGCGCCAGCAGCTTGGGGGGGACAGGCCCCCCTGGGGCCAACGTCCTGACTTTC. The encoded protein is CASSLGGTGPPGANVLTF.

V usage is TRBV9 and J usage is TRBJ2-6; D is uncertain. CDR1 SGDLS and CDR2 YYNGEE come from the germline V gene. The CDR3 consists of 15 residues. V was clipped by 0 bases and J by 1 base, with 5 bases between them. The CDR3 spells CASSVEPSGANVLTF. The CDR3 nucleotides are TGTGCCAGCAGCGTAGAACCATCTGGGGCCAACGTCCTGACTTTC.

This chain uses TRBV18 with TRBJ2-1; TRBD1 or TRBD2 may be the D gene (5 bases each). Germline CDR1 reads KGHSH; CDR2 reads LQKENI. V was pared by 3 bases and J by 5 bases, with 8 bases between. The CDR3 has 13 amino acids. The CDR3 protein is CASSPGRDNEQFF. The CDR3 bases are TGTGCCAGCTCACCGGGACGAGACAATGAGCAGTTCTTC.

The rearrangement links TRBV7-3 to TRBJ2-3; perhaps TRBD2 as D (6 bases). CDR3 length equals 13 residues. Trimming took 7 bases from V and 3 from J, leaving 11 bases between them. Germline CDR1 reads SGHTA; CDR2 reads FQGTGA. CDR3 sequence: CASTGGETDTQYF. Written as DNA, the CDR3 is TGTGCCAGCACCGGGGGAGAGACAGATACGCAGTATTTT.

The chain joins TRBV18 to TRBJ2-7; D remains unclear. Trimming took 2 bases from V and 5 from J, leaving 4 bases between them. The CDR3 covers 11 residues. The germline CDR1 and CDR2 sequences are KGHSH and LQKENI. CDR3 in amino acids: CASSPRDEQYF. In nucleotides, the CDR3 is TGTGCCAGCTCACCAAGGGACGAGCAGTACTTC.

V usage is TRBV5-1 and J usage is TRBJ2-4, with D perhaps assigned TRBD1 or TRBD2 (5 bases each). The CDR3 covers 15 residues. Germline V gives CDR1 SGHRS, CDR2 YFSETQ. The ends were cut back, 4 bases at V and 3 bases at J, with 14 bases in the middle. In nucleotides, the CDR3 is TGCGCCAGCAGCACCCAAGGGACCGACAAAAACATTCAGTACTTC. Translation gives CASSTQGTDKNIQYF.

This clone was seen more than once but under ten times. V and J are TRBV7-9 and TRBJ1-1; D ambiguous. CDR3 length: 13 residues. V was clipped by 3 bases and J by 1 base, with 6 bases between them. CDR1 and CDR2 (germline): SEHNR, FQNEAQ (reference sequence). The CDR3 nucleotides are TGTGCCAGCAGCTTTCAAGGGAACACTGAAGCTTTCTTT. Translation: CASSFQGNTEAFF.

This clone appeared a single time. This sequence joins TRBV19 and TRBJ2-7, with 7 bases fitting TRBD1. V shed 8 bases, J shed 1 base, and the junction held 8 bases outside the gene matches. The CDR3 has 14 amino acids. Germline-derived CDR1 and CDR2 are LNHDA and SQIVND (reference sequence). CDR3 sequence: CASALGQASYEQYF. The CDR3 DNA follows: TGTGCCAGTGCCCTCGGACAGGCGTCCTACGAGCAGTACTTC.

V is TRBV29-1 and J is TRBJ1-2; 8 bases align to TRBD1. Germline V gene data show CDR1 as SQVTM and CDR2 as ANQGSEA. The V segment lost 7 bases and the J segment 5 bases; nucleotides outside the gene matches: 18. The CDR3 covers 16 residues. CDR3 sequence: CSAQRTPGTGEYGYTF. DNA of the CDR3: TGCAGCGCACAACGCACCCCCGGGACAGGAGAGTATGGCTACACCTTC.

This chain links TRBV7-2 with TRBJ1-4; D is unresolved. The CDR3 length is 16 residues. V lost 5 bases to trimming and J lost 12 bases, with 25 bases between them. Germline V gene data show CDR1 as SGHTA and CDR2 as FQGNSA. The CDR3 is CASSRESRRVPGELFF. In nucleotides, the CDR3 is TGTGCCAGCAGCCGGGAATCGAGGCGCGTTCCCGGGGAACTGTTTTTT.

V usage is TRBV29-1 and J usage is TRBJ1-5; a possible D gene is TRBD1 (5 bases). V lost 3 bases and J 1 base, leaving 19 bases between the germline ends. The CDR3 loop spans 17 amino acids. Germline V CDR1 and CDR2: SQVTM, ANQGSEA. The CDR3 DNA reads as TGCAGCGTTGACCAAATTCCCGGGGACCTCAGCAATCAGCCCCAGCATTTT. Translating gives CSVDQIPGDLSNQPQHF.

The V call is TRBV30, the J call TRBJ2-1; the D gene is possibly TRBD2 (5 bases). Germline CDR1 is GTSNPN and CDR2 is SVGIG (reference sequence). The CDR3 has 13 residues. Trimming cost V 0 bases and J 8 bases, with 11 bases left between them. CDR3 nucleotides: TGTGCCTGGAGTGTATCCCGGGGTTATGAGCAGTTCTTC. Translating it yields CAWSVSRGYEQFF.

Comments on this clone: This specimen includes other DNA sequences encoding the same CDR3. V usage is TRBV29-1 and J usage is TRBJ1-3; D call uncertain. Germline lookup yields CDR1 SQVTM and CDR2 ANQGSEA. With 3 bases removed from V and 0 bases from J, the gap between germline ends came to 0 bases. CDR3 length: 11 amino acids. CDR3 residues: CSVDSGNTIYF. In DNA form, the CDR3 reads TGCAGCGTTGACTCTGGAAACACCATATATTTT.